Presented here are 18 T cell receptor beta chains from one specimen sequenced in a study of shared clonotypes between healthy human individuals. The table came from immunoSEQ multiplex PCR; TCRdb's copy has only in-frame clones and leaves some out. The table lists 850,000 to 1,200,000 clones, around 75% of them singletons. The material sequenced was memory CD4+ T cells sorted from blood. As to subset: CD45RA-negative fraction. These receptors came from a man between 18 and 29 years old in good health.

The chain couples TRBV2 to TRBJ2-1; 16 bases line up with TRBD2. This CDR3 has 17 residues. CDR1 and CDR2 (germline): SNHLY, FYNNEI. V was pared by 6 bases and J by 7 bases, with 9 bases of the junction left unmatched. CDR3 protein: CASRRGTSGRAMNEQFF. The CDR3 nucleotides read TGTGCCAGCAGACGGGGGACTAGCGGGAGGGCCATGAATGAGCAGTTCTTC.

This sequence joins TRBV7-2 and TRBJ1-2; 9 nucleotides match TRBD1. The length of the CDR3 is 15 residues. The junction had 7 bases not matched to a gene; V was cut back by 1 base and J by 7 bases. Per the germline V gene, CDR1 is SGHTA and CDR2 is FQGNSA. The CDR3 DNA reads as TGTGCCAGCAGCTTAGGGGGACAGGGCAGGGGTGGCTACACCTTC. As protein: CASSLGGQGRGGYTF.

The rearrangement uses TRBV6-5 and TRBJ1-2, with 9 positions matching TRBD1. CDR1 is MNHEY, CDR2 SVGAGI, per germline. The J segment lost 8 bases and the V segment lost 2 bases, leaving 3 bases of the junction unmatched. This CDR3 spans 13 amino acids. The CDR3 here is CASSYVDRGGYTF. As DNA, the CDR3 is TGTGCCAGCAGTTACGTGGACAGGGGCGGCTACACCTTC.

The genes are TRBV5-1 and TRBJ1-1; no definite D call. Germline CDR1 SGHRS, CDR2 YFSETQ. The V end was cut by 0 bases, the J end by 1 base, with 7 bases between. CDR3 size: 14 residues. CDR3 sequence reads: CASSLVQENTEAFF. DNA of the CDR3: TGCGCCAGCAGCTTGGTCCAGGAGAACACTGAAGCTTTCTTT. The whole variable domain, remainder taken from reference TRBV5-1 and TRBJ1-1, is KAGVTQTPRYLIKTRGQQVTLSCSPISGHRSVSWYQQTPGQGLQFLFEYFSETQRNKGNFPGRFSGRQFSNSRSEMNVSTLELGDSALYLCASSLVQENTEAFFGQGTRLTVV.

The J gene is TRBJ2-1, the V gene TRBV6-6; 12 positions agree with TRBD2. V trimming: 7 bases; J trimming: 8 bases; junction bases outside the gene matches: 12. This CDR3 is 16 amino acids long. The germline V gene encodes CDR1 MNHNY and CDR2 SVGAGI (reference sequence). DNA for the CDR3: TGTGCCAGCACCAATCTTTCAGGACTAGCGGGATATGAGCAGTTCTTC. This translates into CASTNLSGLAGYEQFF.

Of note for this clone: Possible read error: a much larger clone is one base away. This rearrangement joins TRBV5-8 to TRBJ2-5, with D possibly matching TRBD1 (5 bases). Germline lookup yields CDR1 SGHTS and CDR2 YDEGEE. The CDR3 covers 13 residues. With 2 bases removed from V and 2 bases from J, the gap between germline ends came to 7 bases. The CDR3 bases are TGTGCCAGCAGCTTCGACAGACAAGAGACCCAGTACTTC. This codes for CASSFDRQETQYF.

This clone appeared once. A far larger clone lies a single base away; this is likely a read error. The chain combines TRBV6-4 with TRBJ2-3, with D maybe TRBD2 (7 bases). This CDR3 comprises 14 residues. Germline CDR1 and CDR2: MRHNA and SNTAGT. V lost 2 bases to trimming and J lost 2 bases, with 8 bases between them. CDR3 region: CASSDGGATDTQYF. CDR3 bases: TGTGCCAGCAGTGACGGGGGGGCCACAGATACGCAGTATTTT.

The V and J genes are TRBV6-1 and TRBJ2-4, with D possibly TRBD1 on 6 matching bases. The CDR3 totals 16 residues. The ends were cut back, 0 bases at V and 1 base at J, with 10 bases in the middle. Per the germline V gene, CDR1 is MNHNS and CDR2 is SASEGT. Written as DNA, the CDR3 is TGTGCCAGCAGTGAAGCTGGGGGCGCGGCCAAAAACATTCAGTACTTC. This gives the protein CASSEAGGAAKNIQYF.

The CDR3: CASSPQASTNTGELFF. The DNA of the CDR3 is TGTGCCAGCTCACCACAGGCTAGCACGAACACCGGGGAGCTGTTTTTT. The V call is TRBV18, the J call TRBJ2-2, with a tentative D call TRBD2 (5 bases). CDR3 length equals 16 residues. The germline gives CDR1 KGHSH, CDR2 LQKENI. Trimming removed 1 base from V and 0 bases from J, with 9 bases in between.

This clone has more than one count but fewer than ten. The chain is built from TRBV2 and TRBJ1-1, with TRBD1 matching over 10 bases. J gave up 12 bases and V 4 bases, and 8 bases lay outside the gene matches. Germline V gives CDR1 SNHLY, CDR2 FYNNEI. There are 13 residues in the CDR3. The CDR3 nucleotides are TGTGCCAGCAGTGTCCTCGGGACAGGGGAAACTTTCTTT. Translation: CASSVLGTGETFF.

This rearrangement joins TRBV5-1 to TRBJ2-6; D uncertain. V was clipped by 6 bases and J by 4 bases, with 11 bases between them. CDR3 size: 14 residues. Germline lookup yields CDR1 SGHRS and CDR2 YFSETQ. In nucleotides, the CDR3 is TGCGCCAGCAACACACCGGAGGGGGCCAACGTCCTGACTTTC. It yields the protein CASNTPEGANVLTF.

Ten or more counts support this clone. The same CDR3 can be traced to other DNA sequences in this sample. This sequence joins TRBV6-5 and TRBJ1-2; D gene uncertain. The CDR3 runs to 13 residues. Germline V CDR1 and CDR2: MNHEY, SVGAGI. Between the trimmed V and J ends, which lost 2 bases and 4 bases, there was a span of 8 bases. CDR3 amino acids: CASSYVGFYGYTF. The CDR3, as DNA: TGTGCCAGCAGTTACGTGGGGTTCTATGGCTACACCTTC.

This clone was seen only once. In DNA form, the CDR3 reads TGTGCCAGCAGCTTGGGCGGCCTAAGATACAATGAGCAGTTCTTC. It translates to CASSLGGLRYNEQFF. V and J are TRBV5-6 and TRBJ2-1; no clear D gene. CDR1 is SGHDT and CDR2 is YYEEEE in the germline V gene. The CDR3 length is 15 residues. Deletions cut 0 bases from V and 4 bases from J, with 11 bases between.

As regards this clone: This CDR3 is also generated by other DNA sequences in the sample. This chain connects TRBV18 to TRBJ1-4; D not resolved. V shed 1 base and J shed 7 bases, with 10 bases lying between them. The CDR3 is 14 residues long. Germline CDR1 KGHSH, CDR2 LQKENI. This CDR3 reads CASSPQGEGEKLFF. In DNA, the CDR3 is TGTGCCAGCTCACCACAGGGAGAAGGTGAAAAACTGTTTTTT.

The J gene is TRBJ1-6, the V gene TRBV28, with 7 positions matching TRBD1. Germline CDR1 reads MDHEN; CDR2 reads SYDVKM. The CDR3 contains 14 residues. The V and J ends lost 8 bases and 10 bases, in that order; junction bases with no gene match: 11. CDR3 residues: CASGPTGFYSPLHF. The CDR3 DNA reads as TGTGCCAGCGGGCCGACAGGGTTTTACTCACCCCTCCACTTT. Variable domain in full (rest from reference TRBV28 and TRBJ1-6): DVKVTQSSRYLVKRTGEKVFLECVQDMDHENMFWYRQDPGLGLRLIYFSYDVKMKEKGDIPEGYSVSREKKERFSLILESASTNQTSMYLCASGPTGFYSPLHFGNGTRLTVT.

The J gene is TRBJ2-7, the V gene TRBV5-4; 7 nucleotides agree with TRBD2. V lost 2 bases to trimming and J lost 9 bases; unmatched junction nucleotides: 8. This CDR3 comprises 13 residues. Germline V gene sequence: CDR1 SGHNT, CDR2 YYREEE (reference sequence). The CDR3 coding sequence is TGTGCCAGCAGCTTTATCGGGGGGAACGGGCAGTACTTC. Residues: CASSFIGGNGQYF.

The chain couples TRBV7-9 to TRBJ1-5; unclear D gene. The CDR3 runs to 12 residues. Between the trimmed V and J ends, which lost 2 bases and 7 bases, there was a span of 6 bases. Per germline, CDR1 SEHNR and CDR2 FQNEAQ (reference sequence). CDR3 in amino acids: CASSLSEQPQHF. The CDR3 DNA is TGTGCCAGCAGCTTATCGGAACAGCCCCAGCATTTT.

This clone was counted a few times. The V gene is TRBV6-1, the J gene TRBJ1-2; D gene ambiguous. Trimming cost V 10 bases and J 4 bases, with 16 bases left between them. The V gene's germline CDR1 is MNHNS and CDR2 SASEGT. This CDR3 contains 13 residues. This CDR3 reads CATRSRLPYGYTF. For the CDR3, the DNA is TGTGCCACTCGGTCCAGACTCCCCTATGGCTACACCTTC.